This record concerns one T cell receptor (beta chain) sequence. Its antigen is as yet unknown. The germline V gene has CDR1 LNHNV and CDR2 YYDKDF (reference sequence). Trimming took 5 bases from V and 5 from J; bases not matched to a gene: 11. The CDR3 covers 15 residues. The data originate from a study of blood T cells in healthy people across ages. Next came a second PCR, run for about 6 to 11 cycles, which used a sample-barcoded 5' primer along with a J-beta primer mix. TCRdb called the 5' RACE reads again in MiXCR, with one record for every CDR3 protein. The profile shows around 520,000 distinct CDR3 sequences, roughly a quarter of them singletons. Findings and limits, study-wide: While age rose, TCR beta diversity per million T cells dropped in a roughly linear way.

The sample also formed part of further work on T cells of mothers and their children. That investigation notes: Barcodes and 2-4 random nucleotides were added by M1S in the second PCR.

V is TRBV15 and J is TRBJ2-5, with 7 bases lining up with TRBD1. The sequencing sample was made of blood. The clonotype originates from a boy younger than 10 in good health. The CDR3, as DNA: TGTGCCACCAGCGGGGGAACAGGGGTTAAGGAGACCCAGTACTTC. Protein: CATSGGTGVKETQYF.